The 18 T cell receptor beta chains listed next were all sequenced from one sample in a study of siplizumab effects on memory and regulatory T cells. The method was immunoSEQ multiplex PCR; TCRdb's version includes in-frame clones alone and lacks a portion of them. The top ten clones hold 15% of a sample with around 83,000 clones, approximately 90% of them seen once. The specimen sequenced was CD4+ T cells sorted from blood. These receptors originate from a human donor in good health.

V and J are TRBV11-3 and TRBJ2-5; D ambiguous. This CDR3 spans 13 amino acids. V lost 3 bases to trimming and J lost 2 bases, with 7 bases between them. Looked up from germline, CDR1 is SGHNT and CDR2 is YENEEA. Here the CDR3 DNA reads TGTGCCAGCAGCTTGACCACTCAAGAGACCCAGTACTTC. It translates to CASSLTTQETQYF.

This sequence joins TRBV14 and TRBJ2-1; 7 nucleotides line up with TRBD2. The CDR3 spans 14 residues. Trimming removed 5 bases from V and 4 bases from J; junction bases left unmatched: 5. CDR1 SGHDN and CDR2 FVKESK come from the germline V gene. CDR3 bases: TGTGCCAGCAGCACCTTTAGCGGGTACAATGAGCAGTTCTTC. The encoded protein is CASSTFSGYNEQFF.

The J gene is TRBJ2-1, the V gene TRBV9; TRBD2 matches at 12 bases. V shed 2 bases and J 7 bases; nucleotides not matched to a gene: 4. CDR3 length: 15 residues. Looked up from germline, CDR1 is SGDLS and CDR2 is YYNGEE. The DNA for the CDR3 is TGTGCCAGCAGCGTGTCTAGCGGGAGGGGGAATGAGCAGTTCTTC. Residues: CASSVSSGRGNEQFF.

The chain links TRBV5-4 to TRBJ2-5; D gene unclear. Trimming took off 0 bases at V and 1 base at J, with 4 bases between the two ends. The CDR3 has 13 residues. Germline V gene lookup returns CDR1 SGHNT and CDR2 YYREEE (reference sequence). In DNA, the CDR3 is TGTGCCAGCAGCTTGGCCGCCCAAGAGACCCAGTACTTC. Encoded protein: CASSLAAQETQYF.

The V and J genes are TRBV6-1 and TRBJ2-3, with 7 bases fitting TRBD2. Germline V gene sequence: CDR1 MNHNS, CDR2 SASEGT. Trimming took 7 bases from V and 5 from J; bases not matched to a gene: 9. The CDR3 sequence is 14 residues long. DNA for the CDR3: TGTGCCAGCACCCTGGCGGGAGTGGTAGATACGCAGTATTTT. This encodes CASTLAGVVDTQYF.

The chain uses TRBV7-3 and TRBJ2-2; unclear D gene. The V gene's germline CDR1 is SGHTA and CDR2 FQGTGA. Trimming took off 4 bases at V and 0 bases at J, with 12 bases between the two ends. CDR3 length equals 16 residues. The CDR3 spells CASSSWTATNTGELFF. As DNA, the CDR3 is TGTGCCAGCAGCTCTTGGACGGCCACGAACACCGGGGAGCTGTTTTTT.

This clone was picked up one time. V is TRBV5-6 and J is TRBJ1-2; the D is unclear. Germline V gene lookup returns CDR1 SGHDT and CDR2 YYEEEE. The ends were cut back, 0 bases at V and 0 bases at J, with 3 bases in the middle. The length of the CDR3 is 13 residues. CDR3 nucleotides: TGTGCCAGCAGCTTGGCCACTAACTATGGCTACACCTTC. Translated: CASSLATNYGYTF.

The V gene is TRBV18, the J gene TRBJ2-7; 16 positions agree with TRBD2. The CDR3 loop spans 16 amino acids. After removal of 6 bases from V and 2 bases from J, the junction contained 4 bases not matched to a gene. The germline gives CDR1 KGHSH, CDR2 LQKENI. The CDR3 loop is CASSQGTSGGAYEQYF. CDR3 bases: TGTGCCAGCTCTCAGGGGACTAGCGGGGGGGCCTACGAGCAGTACTTC.

This chain joins TRBV6-1 and TRBJ1-5; the match to TRBD1 covers 8 bases. This CDR3 is built from 13 residues. J was trimmed by 6 bases and V by 5 bases; bases with no gene match: 3. Germline CDR1 and CDR2: MNHNS and SASEGT. Written as DNA, the CDR3 is TGTGCCAGCAGTCGACAGGGGAGTCAGCCCCAGCATTTT. Amino acids: CASSRQGSQPQHF.

This chain links TRBV28 with TRBJ1-1; 9 bases align to TRBD1. Looked up from germline, CDR1 is MDHEN and CDR2 is SYDVKM. This CDR3 spans 17 amino acids. V shed 5 bases, J shed 5 bases, and the junction held 15 bases outside the gene matches. The CDR3, as DNA: TGTGCCAGCAGTCCCCAGCCGGGACAGGGCCTTGGTACTGAAGCTTTCTTT. Amino acid sequence: CASSPQPGQGLGTEAFF.

This clone was counted a single time. The chain combines TRBV5-1 with TRBJ2-7, with 13 nucleotides matching TRBD2. The CDR3 is made up of 15 amino acids. V dropped 0 bases and J dropped 6; count of bases not matched to a gene: 3. Germline-derived CDR1 and CDR2 are SGHRS and YFSETQ. The CDR3 sequence is CASSLAGLAGVEQYF. CDR3 in DNA: TGCGCCAGCAGCTTGGCCGGACTAGCGGGAGTCGAGCAGTACTTC.

The chain carries TRBV6-5 and TRBJ2-7, with 10 positions matching TRBD1. The CDR3 contains 14 residues. V shed 6 bases, J shed 5 bases, and the junction held 7 bases outside the gene matches. CDR1 MNHEY and CDR2 SVGAGI come from the germline V gene. The CDR3, as DNA: TGTGCCAGCAGGCCGGGACAGGGGCGACACGAGCAGTACTTC. Encoded protein: CASRPGQGRHEQYF.

The chain links TRBV27 to TRBJ1-1; D is ambiguous. The CDR3 spans 15 residues. V shed 2 bases and J shed 4 bases, with 14 bases lying between them. CDR1 and CDR2 from the germline V gene are MNHEY and SMNVEV (reference sequence). CDR3 DNA: TGTGCCAGCAGTTTAAATTTTGGGGTGGGCACTGAAGCTTTCTTT. Residues: CASSLNFGVGTEAFF.

This CDR3 is CASSFSRTSGITGELFF. The CDR3 region has the DNA TGTGCCAGCAGCTTCAGTCGGACTAGCGGGATCACGGGGGAGCTGTTTTTT. The V call is TRBV7-9, the J call TRBJ2-2, with TRBD2 matching over 12 bases. The CDR3 runs 17 residues. The germline V gene encodes CDR1 SEHNR and CDR2 FQNEAQ (reference sequence). The junction had 10 bases not matched to a gene; V was cut back by 3 bases and J by 8 bases.

The chain uses TRBV6-1 and TRBJ2-3; TRBD2 is a possible D gene (6 bases). Germline lookup yields CDR1 MNHNS and CDR2 SASEGT. The CDR3 has 12 residues. V gave up 11 bases and J gave up 6 bases, with 15 bases separating them. CDR3 sequence: CAGGTSPDTQYF. In DNA, the CDR3 is TGTGCCGGGGGGACTTCCCCCGATACGCAGTATTTT.

This chain uses TRBV5-1 with TRBJ2-3; 7 nucleotides match TRBD1. The CDR3 runs 16 residues. Germline assignment: CDR1 SGHRS and CDR2 YFSETQ. J gave up 1 base and V 4 bases, and 9 bases lay outside the gene matches. The CDR3 DNA is TGCGCCAGCAGCCCGGTGGCTGGGACAGGCACAGATACGCAGTATTTT. It yields the protein CASSPVAGTGTDTQYF.

V usage is TRBV30 and J usage is TRBJ2-3; 15 positions agree with TRBD2. The CDR3 loop spans 18 amino acids. The V and J ends lost 1 base and 0 bases, in that order; junction bases with no gene match: 5. Germline CDR1 is GTSNPN and CDR2 is SVGIG (reference sequence). The CDR3 bases are TGTGCCTGGAGTGAGGGACTAGCGGGAGGCCTTAGCACAGATACGCAGTATTTT. This translates into CAWSEGLAGGLSTDTQYF.

The chain recombines TRBV19 with TRBJ2-3, with 12 nucleotides matching TRBD2. There are 17 residues in the CDR3. The ends lost 2 bases at V and 5 bases at J; junction bases unmatched: 8. Germline CDR1 and CDR2: LNHDA and SQIVND (reference sequence). DNA of the CDR3: TGTGCCAGTAGTATAAAGCGGCTAGCGGGAGGGGGAGATACGCAGTATTTT. Translated, it gives CASSIKRLAGGGDTQYF.